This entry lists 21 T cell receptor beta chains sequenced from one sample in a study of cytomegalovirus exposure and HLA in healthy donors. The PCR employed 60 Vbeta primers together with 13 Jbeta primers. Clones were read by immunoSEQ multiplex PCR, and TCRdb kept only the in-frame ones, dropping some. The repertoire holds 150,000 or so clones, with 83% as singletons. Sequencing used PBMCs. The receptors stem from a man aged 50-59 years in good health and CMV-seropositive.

The CDR3 loop is CASSLFARDTTYEQYF. For the CDR3, the DNA is TGTGCCAGCAGTTTGTTCGCCCGGGACACGACCTACGAGCAGTACTTC. The gene calls are TRBV27 and TRBJ2-7; possible D gene TRBD1, 6 bases. CDR3 size: 16 residues. The V end was cut by 3 bases, the J end by 2 bases, with 17 bases between. Germline V CDR1 and CDR2: MNHEY, SMNVEV (reference sequence).

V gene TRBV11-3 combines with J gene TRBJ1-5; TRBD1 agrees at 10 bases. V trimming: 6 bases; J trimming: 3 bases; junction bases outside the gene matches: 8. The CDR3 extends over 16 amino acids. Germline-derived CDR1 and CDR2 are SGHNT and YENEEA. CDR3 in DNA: TGTGCCAGCAGGCCATCCGGGACAGGGGTCAATCAGCCCCAGCATTTT. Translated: CASRPSGTGVNQPQHF.

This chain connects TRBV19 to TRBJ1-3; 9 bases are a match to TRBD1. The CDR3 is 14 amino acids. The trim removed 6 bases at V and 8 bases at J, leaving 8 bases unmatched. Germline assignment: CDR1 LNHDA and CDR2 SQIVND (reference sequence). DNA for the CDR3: TGTGCCAGTAGCGCACAGGGGGCCGGAGACACCATATATTTT. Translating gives CASSAQGAGDTIYF.

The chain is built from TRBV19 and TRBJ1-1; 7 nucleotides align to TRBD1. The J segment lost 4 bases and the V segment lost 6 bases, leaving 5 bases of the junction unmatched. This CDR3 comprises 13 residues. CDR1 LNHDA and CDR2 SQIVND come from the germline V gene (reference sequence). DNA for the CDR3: TGTGCCAGTAGACAGGGGTTGGGCACTGAAGCTTTCTTT. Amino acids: CASRQGLGTEAFF.

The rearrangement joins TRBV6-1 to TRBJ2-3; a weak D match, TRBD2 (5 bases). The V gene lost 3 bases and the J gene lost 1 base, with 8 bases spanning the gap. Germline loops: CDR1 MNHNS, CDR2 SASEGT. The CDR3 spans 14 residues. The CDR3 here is CASSEVGGTDTQYF. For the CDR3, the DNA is TGTGCCAGCAGTGAGGTGGGAGGCACAGATACGCAGTATTTT.

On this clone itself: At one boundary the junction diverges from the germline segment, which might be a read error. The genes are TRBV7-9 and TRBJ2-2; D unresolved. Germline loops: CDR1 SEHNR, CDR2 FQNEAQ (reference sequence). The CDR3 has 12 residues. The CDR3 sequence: CSSSPRYGELFF. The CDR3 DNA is TGTTCCAGCAGCCCCCGGTACGGGGAGCTGTTTTTT.

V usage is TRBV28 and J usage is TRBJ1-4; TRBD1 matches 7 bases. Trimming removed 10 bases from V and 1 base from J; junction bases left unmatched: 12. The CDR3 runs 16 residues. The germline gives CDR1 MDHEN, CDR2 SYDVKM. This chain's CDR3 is CATVLRGRVTNEKLFF. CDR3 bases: TGTGCCACCGTGCTGAGGGGGCGCGTAACTAATGAAAAACTGTTTTTT.

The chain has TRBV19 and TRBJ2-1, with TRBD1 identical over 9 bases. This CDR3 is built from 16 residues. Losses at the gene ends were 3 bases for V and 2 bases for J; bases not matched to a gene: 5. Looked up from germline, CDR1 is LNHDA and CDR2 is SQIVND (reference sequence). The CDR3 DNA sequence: TGTGCCAGTAGTATTTTCGGGGACAGGGCCTACAATGAGCAGTTCTTC. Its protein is CASSIFGDRAYNEQFF.

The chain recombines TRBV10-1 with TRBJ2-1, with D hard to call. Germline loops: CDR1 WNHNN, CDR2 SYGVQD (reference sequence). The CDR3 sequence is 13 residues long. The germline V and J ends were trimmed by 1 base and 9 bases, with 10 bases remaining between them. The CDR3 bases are TGCGCCAGCAGTGAGTTGTACTATGGTGAGCAGTTCTTC. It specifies CASSELYYGEQFF.

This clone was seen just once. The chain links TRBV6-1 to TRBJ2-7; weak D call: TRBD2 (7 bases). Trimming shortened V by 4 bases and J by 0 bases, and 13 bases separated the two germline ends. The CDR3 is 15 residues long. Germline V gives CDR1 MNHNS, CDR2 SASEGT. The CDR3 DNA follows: TGTGCCAGCAGTGGGGAGGGGGGCAGCTCCTACGAGCAGTACTTC. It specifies CASSGEGGSSYEQYF.

CDR3 DNA: TGTGCCAGCAGCTTTATAGCGGGAGGGTCAGATACGCAGTATTTT. The encoded protein is CASSFIAGGSDTQYF. This chain links TRBV27 with TRBJ2-3, with 11 nucleotides matching TRBD2. Germline CDR1 and CDR2: MNHEY and SMNVEV (reference sequence). Unmatched junction bases numbered 6, after V lost 6 bases and J lost 4 bases. CDR3 length equals 15 residues.

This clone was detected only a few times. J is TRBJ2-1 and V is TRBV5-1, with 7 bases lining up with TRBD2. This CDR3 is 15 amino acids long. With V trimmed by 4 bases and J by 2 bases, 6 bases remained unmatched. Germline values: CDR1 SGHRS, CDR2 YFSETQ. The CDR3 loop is CASSHPGTTYNEQFF. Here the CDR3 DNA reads TGCGCCAGCAGCCACCCCGGGACTACCTACAATGAGCAGTTCTTC.

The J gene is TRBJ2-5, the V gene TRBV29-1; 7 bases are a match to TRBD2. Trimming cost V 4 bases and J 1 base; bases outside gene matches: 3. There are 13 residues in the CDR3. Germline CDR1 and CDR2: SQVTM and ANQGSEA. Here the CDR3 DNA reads TGCAGCGTTGGGGGGGGTAGCCAAGAGACCCAGTACTTC. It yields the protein CSVGGGSQETQYF.

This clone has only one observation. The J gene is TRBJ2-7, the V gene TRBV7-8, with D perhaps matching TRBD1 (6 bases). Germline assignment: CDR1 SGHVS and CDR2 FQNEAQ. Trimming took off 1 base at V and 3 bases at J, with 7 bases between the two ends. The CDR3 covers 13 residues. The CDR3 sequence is CASSLGGGYEQYF. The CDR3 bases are TGTGCCAGCAGCTTAGGAGGGGGCTACGAGCAGTACTTC.

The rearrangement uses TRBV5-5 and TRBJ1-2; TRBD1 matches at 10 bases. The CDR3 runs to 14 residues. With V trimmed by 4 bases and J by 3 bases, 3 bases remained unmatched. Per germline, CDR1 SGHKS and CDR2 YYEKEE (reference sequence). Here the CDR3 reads CASSKDRGYYGYTF. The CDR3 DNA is TGTGCCAGCAGCAAGGACAGGGGGTACTATGGCTACACCTTC. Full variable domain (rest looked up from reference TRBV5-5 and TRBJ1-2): DAGVTQSPTHLIKTRGQQVTLRCSPISGHKSVSWYQQVLGQGPQFIFQYYEKEERGRGNFPDRFSARQFPNYSSELNVNALLLGDSALYLCASSKDRGYYGYTFGSGTRLTVV.

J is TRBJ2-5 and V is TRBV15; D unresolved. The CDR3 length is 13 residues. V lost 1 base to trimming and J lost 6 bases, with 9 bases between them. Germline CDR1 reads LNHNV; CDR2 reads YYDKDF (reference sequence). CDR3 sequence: CATSRVGLQTQYF. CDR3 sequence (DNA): TGTGCCACCAGCAGAGTGGGCCTCCAGACCCAGTACTTC.

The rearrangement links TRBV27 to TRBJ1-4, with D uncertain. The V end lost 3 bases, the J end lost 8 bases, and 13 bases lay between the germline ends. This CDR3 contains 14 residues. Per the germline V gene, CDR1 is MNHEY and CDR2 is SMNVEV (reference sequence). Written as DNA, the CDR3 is TGTGCCAGCAGTTTTGGGCAGCGGGCCGAAAAACTGTTTTTT. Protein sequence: CASSFGQRAEKLFF.

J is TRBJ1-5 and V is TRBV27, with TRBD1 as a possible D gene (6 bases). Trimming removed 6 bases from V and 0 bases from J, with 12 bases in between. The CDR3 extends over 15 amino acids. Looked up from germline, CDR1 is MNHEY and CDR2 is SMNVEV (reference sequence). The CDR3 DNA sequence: TGTGCCAGCAGGAGGACAGCATATAGCAATCAGCCCCAGCATTTT. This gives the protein CASRRTAYSNQPQHF.

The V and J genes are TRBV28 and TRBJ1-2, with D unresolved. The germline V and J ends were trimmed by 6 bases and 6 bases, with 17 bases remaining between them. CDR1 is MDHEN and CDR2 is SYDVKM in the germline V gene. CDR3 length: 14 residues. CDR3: CASSRSGENHGYTF. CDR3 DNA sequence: TGTGCCAGCAGCCGCAGCGGGGAGAACCATGGCTACACCTTC.

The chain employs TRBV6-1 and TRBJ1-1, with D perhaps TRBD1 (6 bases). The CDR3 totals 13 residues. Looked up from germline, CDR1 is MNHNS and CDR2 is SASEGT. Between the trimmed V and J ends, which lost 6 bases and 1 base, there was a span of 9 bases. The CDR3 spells CASRDRENTEAFF. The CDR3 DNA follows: TGTGCCAGCAGGGACAGAGAGAACACTGAAGCTTTCTTT.

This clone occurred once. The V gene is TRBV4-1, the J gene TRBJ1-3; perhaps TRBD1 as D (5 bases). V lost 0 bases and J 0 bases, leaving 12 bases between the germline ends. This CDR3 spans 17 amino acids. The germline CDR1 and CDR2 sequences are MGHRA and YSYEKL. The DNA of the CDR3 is TGCGCCAGCAGCCAAGATAGGGCAGGGCTCTCTGGAAACACCATATATTTT. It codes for CASSQDRAGLSGNTIYF.